These T cell receptor beta chains were read from a single sample in a study of cytomegalovirus exposure and HLA in healthy donors. Here immunoSEQ multiplex PCR was the method, and the copy in TCRdb shows in-frame clones only, minus some. The sample lists roughly 120,000 clones, 79% occurring once. The sequenced sample was PBMCs. The receptors derive from a woman between 18 and 29 years old in good health and CMV-seropositive. CDR3s leave out the opening cysteine and the closing phenylalanine or tryptophan. Fields, in order: D gene, V gene, CDR3 protein. A D gene is named only where the DNA matches it firmly.

D gene: -
V gene: TRBV30
CDR3 protein: AWSAGYSYEQY

D gene: -
V gene: TRBV2
CDR3 protein: ASSEWQKETQY

D gene: TRBD1
V gene: TRBV7-2
CDR3 protein: ASNWDRDYGYT

D gene: -
V gene: TRBV5-6
CDR3 protein: ASSLGDLYEQY

D gene: -
V gene: TRBV5-1
CDR3 protein: ASSLDRDYGYT

D gene: TRBD2
V gene: TRBV28
CDR3 protein: ASSFTATSGSGYEQY

D gene: -
V gene: TRBV11-3
CDR3 protein: ASSFLTGSTDTQY

D gene: TRBD1
V gene: TRBV5-6
CDR3 protein: ASSLGTVYEQY

D gene: TRBD1
V gene: TRBV28
CDR3 protein: ASRQQGNEKLF

D gene: TRBD2
V gene: TRBV6-5
CDR3 protein: ASTQTSGSQQF

D gene: TRBD1
V gene: TRBV5-4
CDR3 protein: ASSETGRDTQY

D gene: TRBD1
V gene: TRBV5-6
CDR3 protein: ASSLPAGQASYEQY

D gene: TRBD1
V gene: TRBV6-5
CDR3 protein: ASSYPGQGAEAF

D gene: TRBD1
V gene: TRBV4-1
CDR3 protein: ASSLRPMTGAEKLF

D gene: TRBD1
V gene: TRBV6-1
CDR3 protein: ASKDRAYTEAF

D gene: TRBD1
V gene: TRBV10-3
CDR3 protein: AISRDRDYEQY

D gene: TRBD1
V gene: TRBV6-5
CDR3 protein: ASSYIGDRGSEAF

D gene: TRBD1
V gene: TRBV27
CDR3 protein: ASKRRQGLDGYT

D gene: -
V gene: TRBV11-2
CDR3 protein: ASSLDKVHSFSYEQY

D gene: TRBD1
V gene: TRBV5-1
CDR3 protein: ASSLVGTGMGYEQY

D gene: TRBD2
V gene: TRBV18
CDR3 protein: ATLPGLAGVERPGELF

D gene: -
V gene: TRBV15
CDR3 protein: ATSGLNQPQH

D gene: -
V gene: TRBV27
CDR3 protein: ASSRVGAKNIQY

D gene: TRBD2
V gene: TRBV15
CDR3 protein: ATSREGTSIDEQF

D gene: TRBD1
V gene: TRBV30
CDR3 protein: AWGGQAFSQPQH

D gene: -
V gene: TRBV4-1
CDR3 protein: ASSHEPLGVL

D gene: -
V gene: TRBV9
CDR3 protein: ASSLVGGSYEQY

D gene: -
V gene: TRBV6-5
CDR3 protein: ASSYSPGSYEQY

D gene: -
V gene: TRBV6-5
CDR3 protein: ASSYSFSGRDNEQY

D gene: -
V gene: TRBV9
CDR3 protein: ASSPDWMTDTQY

D gene: -
V gene: TRBV15
CDR3 protein: ATSRYGGRNEQY

D gene: TRBD1
V gene: TRBV6-5
CDR3 protein: ASRWDRVGEQY

D gene: TRBD1
V gene: TRBV6-5
CDR3 protein: ASSPGQGTYEQY

D gene: TRBD1
V gene: TRBV27
CDR3 protein: ASSLGQGLGKQY

D gene: -
V gene: TRBV9
CDR3 protein: ASSPGGYGYT

D gene: TRBD2
V gene: TRBV28
CDR3 protein: ASSIITSGRPYEQY

D gene: TRBD1
V gene: TRBV25-1
CDR3 protein: ASSEGQGVTEAF

D gene: TRBD1
V gene: TRBV11-3
CDR3 protein: ASSSPGTGDVAYNSPLH

D gene: TRBD1
V gene: TRBV28
CDR3 protein: ASTRQGEAF

D gene: -
V gene: TRBV10-2
CDR3 protein: ASLGTELAKNIQY

D gene: -
V gene: TRBV27
CDR3 protein: ASSVALLYNEQF

D gene: -
V gene: TRBV21-1
CDR3 protein: ASSKLEGGSPGANVLT

D gene: TRBD2
V gene: TRBV30
CDR3 protein: AWAGGGQQY

D gene: -
V gene: TRBV6-1
CDR3 protein: ASSEGWGGVDTEAF

D gene: -
V gene: TRBV25-1
CDR3 protein: ASSDFQANTGELF

D gene: -
V gene: TRBV5-1
CDR3 protein: ASFPLGSTDTQY

D gene: TRBD1
V gene: TRBV6-5
CDR3 protein: ASTTGNYGYT

D gene: TRBD2
V gene: TRBV20-1
CDR3 protein: SPSGSETQY

D gene: -
V gene: TRBV4-1
CDR3 protein: ASSQGRGNQPQH

D gene: -
V gene: TRBV2
CDR3 protein: ASAGRGGTDPYEQY

D gene: TRBD1
V gene: TRBV15
CDR3 protein: ATSRPGTGVQGETEAF

D gene: -
V gene: TRBV28
CDR3 protein: ASSPAYEQY

D gene: -
V gene: TRBV9
CDR3 protein: ASRPRTGTSRRGGYT

D gene: -
V gene: TRBV9
CDR3 protein: ASSSGNTIY

D gene: TRBD1
V gene: TRBV11-3
CDR3 protein: ASSKRDGTGPSYEQY